This note documents a single T cell receptor beta chain sequence. The antigen is unknown. V gave up 7 bases and J gave up 4 bases, with 13 bases separating them. The CDR3 runs to 12 residues. Germline CDR1 and CDR2: DFQATT and SNEGSKA (reference sequence). TCRdb redid the calling of the PCR reads with MiXCR, one entry per CDR3 protein. The profile covers tens of thousands of distinct CDR3 sequences, with roughly 50% appearing a single time and approximately 1% taken by the ten largest. March to December 2020 was the span of positive PCR dates, which predated US Alpha, Beta and Delta variants. This sample is drawn from a study of vaccination and CD4 T cells after COVID-19. Overall study results and limits: SARS-CoV-2-reactive clonotypes rose nonsignificantly, with the median going from approximately 21 to 40.

Here the sequenced sample was CD4+ T cells from blood, taken before SARS-CoV-2 vaccination. The receptor was derived from a human donor who had recovered from COVID-19. This rearrangement joins TRBV20-1 to TRBJ1-1; D unclear. The CDR3 protein is CSVAAQSTEAFF. In DNA form, the CDR3 reads TGCAGTGTGGCGGCCCAGAGCACTGAAGCTTTCTTT.